This T cell receptor beta chain stems from a study of cytomegalovirus exposure and HLA in healthy donors. In regard to this clone: Its cognate antigen is unknown.

The CDR3 contains 14 residues. With V trimmed by 5 bases and J by 4 bases, 6 bases remained unmatched. Germline CDR1 SEHNR, CDR2 FQNEAQ (reference sequence). Donors likely had unrecorded immune exposures despite being nominally healthy when sampled. Points from the study as a whole: The authors enumerated over 150 TCR beta chains as linked to cytomegalovirus. Presence/absence analyses took donor sequencing depth as roughly uniform. Using a false discovery rate of 0.05, a later analysis showed that around 16,000 TCR beta sequences were associated with HLA alleles.

PCR amplification relied on 60 Vbeta primers (plus 13 Jbeta primers). Sequenced by immunoSEQ multiplex PCR; TCRdb stores in-frame clones only, minus some. Here the sample spans about 160,000 clones, roughly 85% being singletons. Sample: PBMCs. The receptor's source is a man between 18 and 29 years old in good health and CMV-seropositive. V gene TRBV7-9 combines with J gene TRBJ2-3; 7 positions agree with TRBD2. CDR3 nucleotide sequence: TGTGCCAGCAGCCCCGGGGGGACGGCAGATACGCAGTATTTT. Amino acids: CASSPGGTADTQYF. The variable domain in full, completed from reference TRBV7-9 and TRBJ2-3, reads DTGVSQNPRHKITKRGQNVTFRCDPISEHNRLYWYRQTLGQGPEFLTYFQNEAQLEKSRLLSDRFSAERPKGSFSTLEIQRTEQGDSAMYLCASSPGGTADTQYFGPGTRLTVL.